The entry below describes one TCR beta chain. Its binding antigen is unknown. Base qualities were left out, and no much larger clone turns up one base away. In light of the paper, this sample's time point label describes: cells obtained before transplantation from donor or recipient. CD3+CD4+ and CD3+CD8+ populations were FACS-sorted from unstimulated pre-transplant donor and recipient cells taken from spleen or lymph nodes. This record belongs to a study of graft-versus-host responses after intestinal transplantation (dated by TCRdb to 2020 to 2023). The study in broad terms: The transplants that recipients got were multivisceral, liver-intestinal, or isolated intestinal. To identify alloreactive clones, pre-transplant mixed lymphocyte reaction products were sequenced and then compared with unstimulated pre-transplant donor and recipient T cells. Rather than being sequenced by the commercial service, samples from a few later patients were sequenced in-house on an Illumina MiSeq and processed with MiXCR. A cohort of around 25 intestinal transplant recipients, including one retransplant, was enrolled, and a few patients lacking pretransplant specimens were excluded. Anti-thymocyte globulin induction was given to all recipients, followed by maintenance tacrolimus and steroids for 2 to 3 years. A peak of at least 4% donor T cells among recipient peripheral blood mononuclear cells was the definition used for donor T cell macrochimerism. Graft-versus-host and host-versus-graft alloreactive T cell clones were tracked in the graft, circulation and bone marrow after intestinal transplantation using bulk TCR-beta CDR3 sequencing. General conclusions and limits of the study: GvH clones were found in recipient bone marrow, and some of the GvH clones appeared earlier in ileal mucosa or blood, which is consistent with an intestinal mucosal origin. Peak levels of circulating GvH clones were associated with declines in HvG clones early after transplant. The relatively low number and heterogeneity of intestinal transplant patients limited the conclusions. Patients with donor T cell macrochimerism had high GvH to HvG T cell clonal ratios in their allografts.

The library was produced with the immunoSEQ multiplex PCR assay. In most patients, genomic DNA was isolated using the Qiagen DNeasy Blood and Tissue Kit and sent frozen to Adaptive Biotechnologies for TCR sequencing. Adaptive Biotechnologies carried out high-throughput TCR-beta CDR3 sequencing of genomic DNA for most patients. In the original analysis: TCR sequencing data for over 15 patients were retrieved from Adaptive's ImmunoSEQ software; three other patients were processed with MiXCR and VDJtools. CD4 versus CD8 sorting errors were corrected by removing sequences found in both subsets at a frequency ratio below 5:1. CDR3 nucleotide sequences shared between donor and recipient were removed because their origin could not be assigned. To be classed as alloreactive, a clone needed at least 2-fold expansion over unstimulated cells and a minimum CFSE-low frequency of 0.002% (template counts) or 0.001% (read counts). Clones detected in sequenced pre-transplant spleen, lymph node, or MLR CFSE-low populations of the donor or recipient were defined as mappable. The cumulative frequency of alloreactive clones was calculated as a percentage of all sequences, weighted by copy number. Here the immuneACCESS table is served through TCRdb, limited to in-frame sequences with V and J called. Missing clones are a known gap in these copies; in checked studies unresolved V genes cover under half, and the rest lacks a known reason. D and trimming come from the DNA, and the V and J calls and clone size come from that table. Recorded for this sample are tens of thousands of clones; 90% of them occurred a single time. The top ten hold 1.3% of the sample.

The CDR3 covers 15 residues, taking in both the cysteine and the phenylalanine. Only the CDR3 portion is preserved as DNA: 45 bases, with reading frame beginning at the first base. From a lookup of the germline V gene, CDR1 and CDR2 are MGHRA and YSYEKL. V loses 0 bases of germline sequence and J loses 4 bases, and the interval between the two ends is 12 bases. The starting material was unstimulated CD8+ T cells sorted from spleen or lymph node cells, obtained before intestinal transplant. This sequence was found in a human donor who received an intestinal transplant. Recombination connected TRBV4-1 to TRBJ2-5; tentative D gene TRBD1, with 5 bases matching. The encoded CDR3 is CASSQEEGVRETQYF. The nucleotide sequence is given as TGCGCCAGCAGCCAAGAGGAAGGGGTCCGAGAGACCCAGTACTTC.